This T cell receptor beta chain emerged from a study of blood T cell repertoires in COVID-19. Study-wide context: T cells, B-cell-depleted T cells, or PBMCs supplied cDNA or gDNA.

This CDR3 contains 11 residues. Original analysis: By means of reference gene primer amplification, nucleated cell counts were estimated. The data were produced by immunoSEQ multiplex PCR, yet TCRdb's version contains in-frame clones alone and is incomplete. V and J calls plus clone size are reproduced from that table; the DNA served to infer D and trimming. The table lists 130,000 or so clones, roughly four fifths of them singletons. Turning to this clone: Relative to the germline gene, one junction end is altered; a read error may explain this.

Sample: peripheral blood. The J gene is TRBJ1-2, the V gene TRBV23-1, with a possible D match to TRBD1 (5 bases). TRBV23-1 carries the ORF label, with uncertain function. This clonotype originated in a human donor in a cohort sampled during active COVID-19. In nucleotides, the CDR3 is TGCGCCAGCAGTGCGCCCGGGACTTACATCTTC. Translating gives CASSAPGTYIF.